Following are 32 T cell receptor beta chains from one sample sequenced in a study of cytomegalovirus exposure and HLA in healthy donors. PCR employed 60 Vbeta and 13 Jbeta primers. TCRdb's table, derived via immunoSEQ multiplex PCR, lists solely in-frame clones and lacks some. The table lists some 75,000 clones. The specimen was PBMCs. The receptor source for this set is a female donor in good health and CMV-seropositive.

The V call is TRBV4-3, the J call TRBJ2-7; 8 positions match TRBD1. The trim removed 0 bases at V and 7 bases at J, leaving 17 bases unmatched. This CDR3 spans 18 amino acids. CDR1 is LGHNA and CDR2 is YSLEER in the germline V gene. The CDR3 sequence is CASSQDWDRRGVSGEQYF. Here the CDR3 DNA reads TGCGCCAGCAGCCAAGATTGGGACAGGAGAGGGGTATCGGGTGAGCAGTACTTC.

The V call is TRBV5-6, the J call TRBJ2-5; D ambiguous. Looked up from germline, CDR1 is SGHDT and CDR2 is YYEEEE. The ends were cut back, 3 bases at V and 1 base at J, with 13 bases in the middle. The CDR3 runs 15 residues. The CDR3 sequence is CASSSRIWRQETQYF. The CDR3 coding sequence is TGTGCCAGCAGCTCGCGGATCTGGCGCCAAGAGACCCAGTACTTC.

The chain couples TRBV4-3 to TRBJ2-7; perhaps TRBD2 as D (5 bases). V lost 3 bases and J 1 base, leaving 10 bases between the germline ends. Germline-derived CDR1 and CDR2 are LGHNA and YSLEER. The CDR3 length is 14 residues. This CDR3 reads CASSQGDGSYEQYF. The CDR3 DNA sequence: TGCGCCAGCAGCCAGGGAGACGGATCCTACGAGCAGTACTTC.

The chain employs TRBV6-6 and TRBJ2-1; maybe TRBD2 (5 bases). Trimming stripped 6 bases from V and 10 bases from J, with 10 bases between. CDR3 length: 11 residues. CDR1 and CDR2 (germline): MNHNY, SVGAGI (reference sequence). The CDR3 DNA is TGTGCCAGCAGCCCCCGAGGGGAGCAGTTCTTC. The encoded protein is CASSPRGEQFF.

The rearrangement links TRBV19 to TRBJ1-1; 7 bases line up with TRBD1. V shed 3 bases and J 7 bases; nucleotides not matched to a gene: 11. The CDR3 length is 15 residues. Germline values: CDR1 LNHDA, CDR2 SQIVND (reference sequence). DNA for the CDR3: TGTGCCAGTAGTATCGCCGCTACAGGGGAGCATGAAGCTTTCTTT. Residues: CASSIAATGEHEAFF.

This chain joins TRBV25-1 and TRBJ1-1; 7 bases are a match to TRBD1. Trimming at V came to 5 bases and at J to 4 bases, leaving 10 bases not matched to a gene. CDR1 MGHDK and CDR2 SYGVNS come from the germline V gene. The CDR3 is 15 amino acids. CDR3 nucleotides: TGTGCCAGCAGTCGCGCAGGGGGATGGAGCACTGAAGCTTTCTTT. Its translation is CASSRAGGWSTEAFF.

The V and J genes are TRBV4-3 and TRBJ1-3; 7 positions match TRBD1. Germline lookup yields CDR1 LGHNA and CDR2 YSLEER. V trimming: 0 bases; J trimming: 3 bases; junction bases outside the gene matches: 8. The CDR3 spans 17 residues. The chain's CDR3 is CASSQERSTGFGNTIYF. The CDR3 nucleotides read TGCGCCAGCAGCCAAGAAAGATCGACAGGGTTTGGAAACACCATATATTTT.

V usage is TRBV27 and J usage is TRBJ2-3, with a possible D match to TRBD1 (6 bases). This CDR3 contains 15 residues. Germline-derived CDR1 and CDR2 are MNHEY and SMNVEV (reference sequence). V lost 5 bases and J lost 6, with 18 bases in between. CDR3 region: CASSPRWKGEDTQYF. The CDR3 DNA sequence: TGTGCCAGCAGTCCACGCTGGAAGGGGGAGGATACGCAGTATTTT.

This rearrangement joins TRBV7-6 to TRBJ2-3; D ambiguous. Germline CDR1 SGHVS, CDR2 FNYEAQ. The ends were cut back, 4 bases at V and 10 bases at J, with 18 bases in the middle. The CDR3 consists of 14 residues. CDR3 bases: TGTGCCAGCAGCTCGTACTCCTCCTCTTCGGCGCAGTATTTT. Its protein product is CASSSYSSSSAQYF.

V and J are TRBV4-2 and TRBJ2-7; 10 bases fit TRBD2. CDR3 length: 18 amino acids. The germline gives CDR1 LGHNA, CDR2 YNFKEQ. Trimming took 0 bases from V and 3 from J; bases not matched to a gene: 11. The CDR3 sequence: CASSQDYLAGDRNYEQYF. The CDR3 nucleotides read TGTGCCAGCAGCCAAGATTACCTAGCGGGGGACCGGAACTACGAGCAGTACTTC.

The CDR3 sequence: CASKGQLYEQYF. The CDR3 DNA reads as TGTGCCAGCAAGGGACAGCTTTACGAGCAGTACTTC. V gene TRBV28 combines with J gene TRBJ2-7, with 7 nucleotides matching TRBD1. From germline, CDR1 is MDHEN and CDR2 SYDVKM. With 7 bases clipped from V and 4 bases from J, the junction kept 4 bases outside the gene matches. This CDR3 is built from 12 residues.

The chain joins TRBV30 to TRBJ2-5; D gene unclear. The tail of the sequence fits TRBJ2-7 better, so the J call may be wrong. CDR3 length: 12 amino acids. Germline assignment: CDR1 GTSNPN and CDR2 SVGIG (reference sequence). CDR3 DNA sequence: TGTGCCTGGAGTTACAGTCCCAACGAGCAGTACTTC. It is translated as CAWSYSPNEQYF.

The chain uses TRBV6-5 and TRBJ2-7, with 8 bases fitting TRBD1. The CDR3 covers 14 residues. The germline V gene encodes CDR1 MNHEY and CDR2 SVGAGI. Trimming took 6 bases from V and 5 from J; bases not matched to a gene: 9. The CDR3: CASSPPGQGHEQYF. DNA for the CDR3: TGTGCCAGCAGCCCCCCCGGACAGGGCCACGAGCAGTACTTC.

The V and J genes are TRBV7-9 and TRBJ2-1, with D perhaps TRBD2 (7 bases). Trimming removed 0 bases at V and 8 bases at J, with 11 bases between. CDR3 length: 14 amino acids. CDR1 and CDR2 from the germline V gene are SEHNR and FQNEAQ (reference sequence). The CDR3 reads CASSLAGGPHEQFF. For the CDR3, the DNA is TGTGCCAGCAGCTTAGCGGGGGGGCCACATGAGCAGTTCTTC.

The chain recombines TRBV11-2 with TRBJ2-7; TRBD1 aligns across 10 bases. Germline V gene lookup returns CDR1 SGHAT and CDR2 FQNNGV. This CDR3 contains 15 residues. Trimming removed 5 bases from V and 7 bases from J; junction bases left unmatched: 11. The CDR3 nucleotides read TGTGCCAGCAGCAGCGGCGACAGGGGGCGGGTGGAGCAGTACTTC. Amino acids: CASSSGDRGRVEQYF.

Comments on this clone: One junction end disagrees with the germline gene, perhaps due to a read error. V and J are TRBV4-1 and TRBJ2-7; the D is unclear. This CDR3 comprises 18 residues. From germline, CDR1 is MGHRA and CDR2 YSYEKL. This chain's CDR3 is CASSQDGTKRAIPYQQYF. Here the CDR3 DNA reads TGCGCCAGCAGCCAAGACGGTACGAAGCGCGCGATCCCCTACCAGCAGTACTTC.

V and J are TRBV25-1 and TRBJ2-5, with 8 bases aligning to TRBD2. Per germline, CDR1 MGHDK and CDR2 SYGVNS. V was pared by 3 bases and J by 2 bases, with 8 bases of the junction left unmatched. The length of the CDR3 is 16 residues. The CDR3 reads CASSDDTIAGQETQYF. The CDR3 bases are TGTGCCAGCAGTGATGACACCATAGCGGGGCAAGAGACCCAGTACTTC.

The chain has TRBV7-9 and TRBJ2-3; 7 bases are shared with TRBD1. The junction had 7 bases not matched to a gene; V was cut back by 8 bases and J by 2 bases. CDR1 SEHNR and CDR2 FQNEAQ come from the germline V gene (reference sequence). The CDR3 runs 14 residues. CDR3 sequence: CASVPRGSTDTQYF. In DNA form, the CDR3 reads TGTGCCAGCGTCCCCAGGGGGTCCACAGATACGCAGTATTTT.

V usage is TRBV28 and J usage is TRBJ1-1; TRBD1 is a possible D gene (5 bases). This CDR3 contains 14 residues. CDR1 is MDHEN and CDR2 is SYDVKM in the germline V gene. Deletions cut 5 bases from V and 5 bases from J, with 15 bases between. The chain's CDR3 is CASSPPNRGTEAFF. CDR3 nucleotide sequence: TGTGCCAGCAGTCCACCAAACCGGGGGACTGAAGCTTTCTTT.

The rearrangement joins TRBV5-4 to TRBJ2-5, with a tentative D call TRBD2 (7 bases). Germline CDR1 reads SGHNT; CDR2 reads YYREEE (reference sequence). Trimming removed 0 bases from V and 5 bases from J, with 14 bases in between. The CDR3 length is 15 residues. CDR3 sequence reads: CASSLDGGGGETQYF. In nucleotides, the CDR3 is TGTGCCAGCAGCTTGGACGGCGGGGGCGGGGAGACCCAGTACTTC. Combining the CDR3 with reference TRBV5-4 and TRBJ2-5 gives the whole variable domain ETGVTQSPTHLIKTRGQQVTLRCSSQSGHNTVSWYQQALGQGPQFIFQYYREEENGRGNFPPRFSGLQFPNYSSELNVNALELDDSALYLCASSLDGGGGETQYFGPGTRLLVL.

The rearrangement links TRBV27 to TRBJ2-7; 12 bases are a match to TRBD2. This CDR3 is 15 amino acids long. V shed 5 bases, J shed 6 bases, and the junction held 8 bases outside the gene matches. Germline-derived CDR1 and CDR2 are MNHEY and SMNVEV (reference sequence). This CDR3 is CASSHSSGRAGEQYF. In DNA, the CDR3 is TGTGCCAGCAGTCACTCTAGCGGGAGGGCGGGCGAGCAGTACTTC.

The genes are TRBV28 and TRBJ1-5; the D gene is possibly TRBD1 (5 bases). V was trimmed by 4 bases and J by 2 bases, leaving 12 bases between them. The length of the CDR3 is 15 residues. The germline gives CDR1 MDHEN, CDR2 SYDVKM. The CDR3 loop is CASSWGVWGNQPQHF. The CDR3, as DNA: TGTGCCAGCAGTTGGGGGGTGTGGGGCAATCAGCCCCAGCATTTT.

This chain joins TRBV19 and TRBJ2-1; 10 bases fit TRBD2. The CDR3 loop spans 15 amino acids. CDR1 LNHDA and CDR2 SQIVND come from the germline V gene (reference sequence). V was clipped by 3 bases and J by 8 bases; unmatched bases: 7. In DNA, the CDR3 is TGTGCCAGTAGTATTTCTAGCGGGAGAGCGGATGAGCAGTTCTTC. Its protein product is CASSISSGRADEQFF.

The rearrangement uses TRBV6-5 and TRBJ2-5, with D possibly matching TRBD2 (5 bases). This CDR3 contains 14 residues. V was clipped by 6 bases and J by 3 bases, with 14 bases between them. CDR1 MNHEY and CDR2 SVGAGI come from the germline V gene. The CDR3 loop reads CASSPTRREETQYF. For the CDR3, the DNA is TGTGCCAGCAGCCCCACTAGAAGGGAAGAGACCCAGTACTTC.

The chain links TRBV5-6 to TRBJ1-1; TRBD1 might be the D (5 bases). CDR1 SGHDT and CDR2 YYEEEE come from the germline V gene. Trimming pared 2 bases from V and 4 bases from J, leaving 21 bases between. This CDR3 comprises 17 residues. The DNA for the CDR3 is TGTGCCAGCAGCTTCATGGGCCAAGGGGAATGGGGCACTGAAGCTTTCTTT. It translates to CASSFMGQGEWGTEAFF.

The CDR3, as DNA: TGTGCCACCAGCAGACCAGACAGGGGGTTTGGAAACACCATATATTTT. This gives the protein CATSRPDRGFGNTIYF. This chain uses TRBV15 with TRBJ1-3, with 9 bases fitting TRBD1. V lost 2 bases to trimming and J lost 3 bases; unmatched junction nucleotides: 5. The CDR3 has 16 amino acids. Germline-derived CDR1 and CDR2 are LNHNV and YYDKDF (reference sequence).

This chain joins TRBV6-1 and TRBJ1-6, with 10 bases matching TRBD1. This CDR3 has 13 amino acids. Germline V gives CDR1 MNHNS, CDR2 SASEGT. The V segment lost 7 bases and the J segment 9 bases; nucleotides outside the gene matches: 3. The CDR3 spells CASTGQGVSPLHF. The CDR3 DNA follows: TGTGCCAGCACCGGACAGGGGGTTTCACCCCTCCACTTT.

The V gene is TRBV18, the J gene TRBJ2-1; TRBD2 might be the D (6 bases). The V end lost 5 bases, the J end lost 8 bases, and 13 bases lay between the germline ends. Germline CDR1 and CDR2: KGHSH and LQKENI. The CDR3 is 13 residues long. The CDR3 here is CASSRAGGDEQFF. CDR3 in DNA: TGTGCCAGCTCAAGAGCTGGAGGGGATGAGCAGTTCTTC.

CDR3 nucleotide sequence: TGTGCCAGCAGCTTTGTACTAGCGGGGCCCACCGGGGAGCTGTTTTTT. This translates into CASSFVLAGPTGELFF. V is TRBV7-8 and J is TRBJ2-2, with 10 bases fitting TRBD2. The ends lost 3 bases at V and 4 bases at J; junction bases unmatched: 5. The CDR3 is 16 residues long. CDR1 is SGHVS, CDR2 FQNEAQ, per germline.

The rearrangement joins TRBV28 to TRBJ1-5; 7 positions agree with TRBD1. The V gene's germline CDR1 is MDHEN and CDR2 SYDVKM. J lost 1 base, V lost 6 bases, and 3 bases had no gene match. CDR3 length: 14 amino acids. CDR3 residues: CASRAGGSNQPQHF. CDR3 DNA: TGTGCCAGCAGGGCAGGGGGGAGCAATCAGCCCCAGCATTTT.

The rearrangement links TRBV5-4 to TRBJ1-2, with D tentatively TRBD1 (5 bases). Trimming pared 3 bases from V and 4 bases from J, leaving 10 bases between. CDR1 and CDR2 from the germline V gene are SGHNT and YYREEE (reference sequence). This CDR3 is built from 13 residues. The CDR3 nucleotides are TGTGCCAGCAGCTCTCAGGGAACCTATGGCTACACCTTC. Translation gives CASSSQGTYGYTF.

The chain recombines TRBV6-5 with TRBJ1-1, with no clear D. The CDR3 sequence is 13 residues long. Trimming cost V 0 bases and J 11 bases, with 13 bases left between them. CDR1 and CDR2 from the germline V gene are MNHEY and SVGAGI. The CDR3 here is CASSYSRQAVAFF. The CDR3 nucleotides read TGTGCCAGCAGTTACTCCCGGCAGGCCGTGGCTTTCTTT.